This paragraph covers one T cell receptor beta chain sequence. Its antigen is unknown. The source of the sample is a study of regulatory T cells. Primers: 52 TRBV forward and 13 TRBJ reverse. TCRdb keeps only in-frame clones here, not all; method: immunoSEQ multiplex PCR. The sample contains 17,000 or so clones, more than 90% of which appear only once. V gave up 4 bases and J gave up 1 base; unmatched junction bases: 13. CDR1 is MGHRA and CDR2 is YSYEKL in the germline V gene. The length of the CDR3 is 17 residues. All CD3G-deficient patients showed autoimmunity, more severe in two. Patients, 2 to 39 years old, had expanded memory T-cell proportions. The study's findings and limits: Skewed V and J usage and few unique V-J pairs marked patient repertoires, most in Tregs.

This TCR was recovered from a person in their late teens or twenties with CD3G deficiency. The sequenced material came from CD8+ T cells sorted from blood. This chain joins TRBV4-1 and TRBJ2-7, with 7 bases aligning to TRBD1. This CDR3 is CASSLISPGRGSYEQYF. CDR3 in DNA: TGCGCCAGCAGCCTCATTAGCCCCGGCAGGGGGTCCTACGAGCAGTACTTC.